This T cell receptor beta chain emerged from a study of blood T cell repertoires in COVID-19. Study-wide context: COVID-19 samples collected from the United States, Italy and Spain covered acute and convalescent phases. Nucleic acid was either cDNA or gDNA, and it came from T cells, B-cell-depleted T cells, or PBMCs.

Germline values: CDR1 MNHEY, CDR2 SVGEGT. Trimming cost V 5 bases and J 4 bases, with 18 bases left between them. The CDR3 spans 16 residues. Under the authors' procedure: Using reference gene primer amplification, nucleated cell counts were estimated. Clones were read by immunoSEQ multiplex PCR, and TCRdb kept only the in-frame ones, dropping some. V and J calls plus clone size are reproduced from that table; the DNA served to infer D and trimming. In the table there are 95,000 to 150,000 clones, around 88% of which are singletons. Sequencing was performed on peripheral blood. The genes are TRBV6-2 or TRBV6-3 and TRBJ2-1, with a tentative D call TRBD2 (7 bases). The TCR originated in a woman between 50 and 59 years old with active or convalescent COVID-19. As DNA, the CDR3 is TGTGCCAGCAGTGCCCAGAGGGGGAGGGGTTACAATGAGCAGTTCTTC. This translates into CASSAQRGRGYNEQFF.